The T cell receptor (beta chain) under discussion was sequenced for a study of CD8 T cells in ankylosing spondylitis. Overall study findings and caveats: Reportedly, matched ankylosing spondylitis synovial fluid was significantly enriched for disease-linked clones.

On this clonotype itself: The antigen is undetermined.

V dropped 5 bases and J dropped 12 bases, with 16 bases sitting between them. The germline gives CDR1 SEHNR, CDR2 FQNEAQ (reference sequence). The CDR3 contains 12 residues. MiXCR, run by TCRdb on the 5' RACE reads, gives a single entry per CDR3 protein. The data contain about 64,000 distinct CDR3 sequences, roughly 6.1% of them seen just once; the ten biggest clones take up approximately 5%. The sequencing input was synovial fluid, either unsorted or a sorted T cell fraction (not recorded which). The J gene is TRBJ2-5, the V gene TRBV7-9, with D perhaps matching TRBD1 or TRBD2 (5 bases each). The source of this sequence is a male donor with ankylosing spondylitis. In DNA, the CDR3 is TGTGCCAGCAGCCCGTGGGACCGCCTGGAGTACTTC. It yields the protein CASSPWDRLEYF.